The T cell receptor (beta chain) under discussion was sequenced for a study of blood T cells in healthy people across ages. General study results and limits: The study found more naive CD4+ cells and higher diversity in long-lived than aged donors.

Between the trimmed V and J ends, which lost 5 bases and 1 base, there was a span of 6 bases. The CDR3 covers 12 residues. For this clonotype: Its specificity is unknown.

The authors isolated at least 6.5 million PBMCs per sample. A J-beta primer mix and a sample-barcoded 5' primer were used in a second PCR of about 7 to 12 cycles. TCRdb re-derived calls from the 5' RACE reads in MiXCR, one entry per CDR3 protein. The sample lists 600,000 to 1,000,000 distinct CDR3 sequences; roughly 64% were seen once. The material sequenced was blood. This rearrangement joins TRBV12-3 or TRBV12-4 to TRBJ2-7; D gene uncertain. The sequence was collected from a man in his thirties or forties in good health. CDR3 coding DNA: TGTGCCAGCAGTCCCAAATCCTACGAGCAGTACTTC. This codes for CASSPKSYEQYF.